This entry lists 18 T cell receptor beta chains sequenced from one sample in a study of T cell clones after liver transplantation. The data were produced by immunoSEQ multiplex PCR, yet TCRdb's version contains in-frame clones alone and is incomplete. The table includes under 20,000 clones, 88% detected once. This specimen consisted of CD8+ T cells from blood, obtained before liver transplant. The source is a human donor who received a liver transplant.

The gene calls are TRBV10-2 and TRBJ1-3; no clear D gene. The length of the CDR3 is 15 residues. The V end was cut by 4 bases, the J end by 3 bases, with 13 bases between. The germline V gene encodes CDR1 WSHSY and CDR2 SAAADI. CDR3 DNA sequence: TGCGCCAGCAGTGGCCAAGGGCTGCTTGGAAACACCATATATTTT. As protein: CASSGQGLLGNTIYF.

The chain recombines TRBV19 with TRBJ2-4, with 7 bases that match TRBD1. Per germline, CDR1 LNHDA and CDR2 SQIVND (reference sequence). The V and J ends lost 5 bases and 0 bases, in that order; junction bases with no gene match: 10. This CDR3 is 17 amino acids long. The CDR3 DNA follows: TGTGCCAGTAGTGCCCTCCCGACAGGGCTAGCCAAAAACATTCAGTACTTC. As protein: CASSALPTGLAKNIQYF.

This clone was observed a few times. The chain is built from TRBV9 and TRBJ2-5; the D is unclear. The V gene's germline CDR1 is SGDLS and CDR2 YYNGEE. CDR3 size: 16 residues. Trimming pared 0 bases from V and 1 base from J, leaving 13 bases between. In DNA, the CDR3 is TGTGCCAGCAGCGTAGGCGCAGAGCCCGTCCAAGAGACCCAGTACTTC. Its translation: CASSVGAEPVQETQYF.

The rearrangement uses TRBV7-9 and TRBJ1-1; 8 positions agree with TRBD1. V trimming: 4 bases; J trimming: 4 bases; junction bases outside the gene matches: 8. This CDR3 has 15 residues. Germline lookup yields CDR1 SEHNR and CDR2 FQNEAQ (reference sequence). CDR3 sequence (DNA): TGTGCCAGCAGCTGGACAGGGAATGTGGGCACTGAAGCTTTCTTT. Translation gives CASSWTGNVGTEAFF. Looking up the rest from reference TRBV7-9 and TRBJ1-1 gives the full variable domain: DTGVSQNPRHKITKRGQNVTFRCDPISEHNRLYWYRQTLGQGPEFLTYFQNEAQLEKSRLLSDRFSAERPKGSFSTLEIQRTEQGDSAMYLCASSWTGNVGTEAFFGQGTRLTVV.

This clone was seen a single time. The chain recombines TRBV7-2 with TRBJ1-2; D is perhaps TRBD1 (6 bases). Germline assignment: CDR1 SGHTA and CDR2 FQGNSA. The CDR3 has 17 residues. V lost 5 bases and J lost 4, with 23 bases in between. The CDR3 nucleotides read TGTGCCAGCAGCACCGTCCCGGGGGGGGCGAGCAGCTATGGCTACACCTTC. It specifies CASSTVPGGASSYGYTF.

V gene TRBV30 combines with J gene TRBJ2-1, with D perhaps TRBD2 (5 bases). V was trimmed by 1 base and J by 1 base, leaving 11 bases between them. The CDR3 spans 15 residues. Germline CDR1 and CDR2: GTSNPN and SVGIG (reference sequence). CDR3: CAWSALEGSYNEQFF. The CDR3 nucleotides are TGTGCCTGGAGTGCCCTTGAGGGATCCTACAATGAGCAGTTCTTC. The full variable domain, completed using reference TRBV30 and TRBJ2-1, is SQTIHQWPATLVQPVGSPLSLECTVEGTSNPNLYWYRQAAGRGLQLLFYSVGIGQISSEVPQNLSASRPQDRQFILSSKKLLLSDSGFYLCAWSALEGSYNEQFFGPGTRLTVL.

The chain carries TRBV28 and TRBJ1-5; perhaps TRBD1 as D (5 bases). This CDR3 is built from 13 residues. The V gene lost 5 bases and the J gene lost 7 bases, with 12 bases spanning the gap. The germline gives CDR1 MDHEN, CDR2 SYDVKM. CDR3 DNA sequence: TGTGCCAGCAGTGGACCCCACAGGCAGCCCCAGCATTTT. Encoded protein: CASSGPHRQPQHF.

This chain uses TRBV5-1 with TRBJ2-7; TRBD1 matches 9 bases. This CDR3 contains 15 residues. Germline CDR1 is SGHRS and CDR2 is YFSETQ. V gave up 3 bases and J gave up 3 bases; unmatched junction bases: 7. The CDR3 bases are TGCGCCAGCAGCTCGGACAGGGGATTAGACTACGAGCAGTACTTC. This codes for CASSSDRGLDYEQYF.

The chain links TRBV4-1 to TRBJ1-2; the match to TRBD1 covers 7 bases. The junction had 10 bases not matched to a gene; V was cut back by 4 bases and J by 5 bases. The CDR3 is 15 residues long. Germline V CDR1 and CDR2: MGHRA, YSYEKL. The CDR3 region has the DNA TGCGCCAGCAGCCCCCGGGACAGTGTAGATTATGGCTACACCTTC. It yields the protein CASSPRDSVDYGYTF.

The chain carries TRBV6-6 and TRBJ1-1; a weak D match, TRBD1 (6 bases). This CDR3 has 14 residues. The germline V gene encodes CDR1 MNHNY and CDR2 SVGAGI (reference sequence). Trimming removed 2 bases from V and 1 base from J, with 8 bases in between. CDR3: CASSYGGQNTEAFF. As DNA, the CDR3 is TGTGCCAGCAGTTACGGGGGCCAGAACACTGAAGCTTTCTTT.

J is TRBJ2-7 and V is TRBV10-1; TRBD2 agrees at 8 bases. Germline values: CDR1 WNHNN, CDR2 SYGVQD (reference sequence). CDR3 length equals 13 residues. The V segment lost 6 bases and the J segment 5 bases; nucleotides outside the gene matches: 6. For the CDR3, the DNA is TGCGCCAGCAGGGGAGCGGGAGCGGACGAGCAGTACTTC. Translating gives CASRGAGADEQYF.

With respect to this clone: At one end, the junction sequence differs from germline, possibly due to a read error. The J gene is TRBJ2-7, the V gene TRBV6-1; the D gene is possibly TRBD1 (5 bases). This CDR3 comprises 12 residues. The germline gives CDR1 MNHNS, CDR2 SASEGT. The CDR3 DNA is TGTGCCAGCAGGGAAGGGGCATACGAGCAGTACTTC. It codes for CASREGAYEQYF.

J is TRBJ1-2 and V is TRBV2, with 7 positions matching TRBD1. The ends lost 6 bases at V and 1 base at J; junction bases unmatched: 5. Germline assignment: CDR1 SNHLY and CDR2 FYNNEI. The CDR3 contains 14 residues. The DNA of the CDR3 is TGTGCCAGCAGGGGGGGACAGATTAACTATGGCTACACCTTC. It encodes CASRGGQINYGYTF.

About this clone itself: Other DNA sequences of this sample code for an identical CDR3. The chain carries TRBV5-1 and TRBJ2-3; weak D call: TRBD1 (6 bases). The CDR3 consists of 13 residues. V lost 1 base, J lost 3 bases, and 6 bases lay in between. The V gene's germline CDR1 is SGHRS and CDR2 YFSETQ. The chain's CDR3 is CASSLTGTDTQYF. The CDR3 region has the DNA TGCGCCAGCAGCTTGACAGGGACAGATACGCAGTATTTT.

This chain connects TRBV7-9 to TRBJ1-1, with D unclear. The germline V gene encodes CDR1 SEHNR and CDR2 FQNEAQ (reference sequence). Trimming took off 1 base at V and 5 bases at J, with 11 bases between the two ends. This CDR3 has 14 residues. In nucleotides, the CDR3 is TGTGCCAGCAGCTTAGGGGGAGTGAGAACTGAAGCTTTCTTT. Its translation: CASSLGGVRTEAFF.

The chain combines TRBV2 with TRBJ2-5, with D unclear. Per the germline V gene, CDR1 is SNHLY and CDR2 is FYNNEI. Trimming pared 6 bases from V and 4 bases from J, leaving 21 bases between. This CDR3 comprises 16 residues. The CDR3, as DNA: TGTGCCAGCAGGAGCAGCCCGGACCTCCTGGGAGAGACCCAGTACTTC. Amino acids: CASRSSPDLLGETQYF.

This chain connects TRBV7-2 to TRBJ2-2, with D unclear. V was cut by 4 bases and J by 4 bases, with 7 bases left in between. Germline assignment: CDR1 SGHTA and CDR2 FQGNSA. The CDR3 spans 13 residues. The CDR3 here is CASSSWITGELFF. The CDR3 DNA is TGTGCCAGCAGCTCTTGGATCACCGGGGAGCTGTTTTTT.

The V call is TRBV2, the J call TRBJ2-1, with 7 bases aligning to TRBD1. The CDR3 consists of 15 residues. Looked up from germline, CDR1 is SNHLY and CDR2 is FYNNEI. J gave up 8 bases and V 4 bases, and 11 bases lay outside the gene matches. CDR3 coding DNA: TGTGCCAGCAGTGTAGGAAGGGGGCAAAATGATGAGCAGTTCTTC. Its translation: CASSVGRGQNDEQFF.